This passage covers 14 T cell receptor beta chains from one sample sequenced in a study of blood T cell repertoires in COVID-19. TCRdb's table, derived via immunoSEQ multiplex PCR, lists solely in-frame clones and lacks some. The sample includes approximately 170,000 clones, about nine tenths of them seen just once. Sequenced material: peripheral blood. The receptors stem from a woman aged 65 to 85 with acute or convalescent COVID-19.

J is TRBJ1-5 and V is TRBV5-6; D perhaps matches TRBD1 (5 bases). The V end was cut by 2 bases, the J end by 3 bases, with 15 bases between. The germline gives CDR1 SGHDT, CDR2 YYEEEE. CDR3 length equals 16 residues. The CDR3 protein is CASSFAGMGLNQPQHF. Written as DNA, the CDR3 is TGTGCCAGCAGCTTTGCAGGAATGGGGCTCAATCAGCCCCAGCATTTT.

The rearrangement links TRBV2 to TRBJ2-3; TRBD2 matches at 13 bases. From germline, CDR1 is SNHLY and CDR2 FYNNEI. The CDR3 length is 14 residues. V shed 10 bases, J shed 5 bases, and the junction held 6 bases outside the gene matches. CDR3 in amino acids: CATKGLAGVDTQYF. CDR3 DNA: TGTGCCACCAAAGGACTAGCGGGAGTAGATACGCAGTATTTT.

The chain joins TRBV2 to TRBJ1-5; possibly TRBD1 for D (5 bases). The V and J ends lost 1 base and 5 bases respectively, with 12 bases between them. Germline CDR1 SNHLY, CDR2 FYNNEI. CDR3 length: 15 amino acids. CDR3 nucleotides: TGTGCCAGCAGTGAAGGGTCGACAGCATATCAGCCCCAGCATTTT. Translating it yields CASSEGSTAYQPQHF. Combining the CDR3 with reference TRBV2 and TRBJ1-5 gives the whole variable domain EPEVTQTPSHQVTQMGQEVILRCVPISNHLYFYWYRQILGQKVEFLVSFYNNEISEKSEIFDDQFSVERPDGSNFTLKIRSTKLEDSAMYFCASSEGSTAYQPQHFGDGTRLSIL.

The J gene is TRBJ2-7, the V gene TRBV6-5; D may be TRBD1 (6 bases). Germline values: CDR1 MNHEY, CDR2 SVGAGI. The CDR3 has 11 amino acids. CDR3 sequence: CTFGTLNEQYF. Here the CDR3 DNA reads TGTACATTCGGGACACTCAACGAGCAGTACTTC.

This chain links TRBV18 with TRBJ2-3; D gene ambiguous. This CDR3 has 17 amino acids. Germline lookup yields CDR1 KGHSH and CDR2 LQKENI. Trimming shortened V by 2 bases and J by 0 bases, and 15 bases separated the two germline ends. CDR3 DNA sequence: TGTGCCAGCTCACCATGGGTGGGTAGCCCCAGCACAGATACGCAGTATTTT. Amino acids: CASSPWVGSPSTDTQYF. The whole variable domain, filled in from reference TRBV18 and TRBJ2-3, reads NAGVMQNPRHLVRRRGQEARLRCSPMKGHSHVYWYRQLPEEGLKFMVYLQKENIIDESGMPKERFSAEFPKEGPSILRIQQVVRGDSAAYFCASSPWVGSPSTDTQYFGPGTRLTVL.

This chain uses TRBV29-1 with TRBJ1-4; TRBD1 might be the D (6 bases). CDR1 is SQVTM and CDR2 is ANQGSEA in the germline V gene. V was shortened by 4 bases and J by 5 bases, with 11 bases between the two germline ends. The CDR3 runs to 13 residues. This CDR3 is CSVVGQGNEKLFF. Written as DNA, the CDR3 is TGCAGCGTTGTTGGTCAGGGGAATGAAAAACTGTTTTTT.

The CDR3 region has the DNA TGTGCCAGCAGCTTAGTTAGCGGGGGGTTTGATGAGCAGTTCTTC. Its protein product is CASSLVSGGFDEQFF. The chain is built from TRBV7-2 and TRBJ2-1; TRBD2 agrees at 10 bases. The trim removed 1 base at V and 8 bases at J, leaving 5 bases unmatched. The CDR3 spans 15 residues. From germline, CDR1 is SGHTA and CDR2 FQGNSA.

The chain recombines TRBV29-1 with TRBJ2-7; 11 positions match TRBD1. Per germline, CDR1 SQVTM and CDR2 ANQGSEA. CDR3 length: 13 residues. V shed 6 bases and J 2 bases; nucleotides not matched to a gene: 3. The CDR3: CSVGQGAPYEQYF. The CDR3 coding sequence is TGCAGCGTCGGACAGGGGGCCCCCTACGAGCAGTACTTC.

The rearrangement links TRBV19 to TRBJ2-1; a possible D gene is TRBD2 (6 bases). CDR1 LNHDA and CDR2 SQIVND come from the germline V gene (reference sequence). The CDR3 sequence is 16 residues long. The germline V and J ends were trimmed by 0 bases and 0 bases, with 9 bases remaining between them. The CDR3: CASSIDHGSSYNEQFF. In DNA form, the CDR3 reads TGTGCCAGTAGTATAGATCACGGGAGCTCCTACAATGAGCAGTTCTTC.

This clone occurred a few times. The chain combines TRBV6-5 with TRBJ1-5; 9 bases align to TRBD1. CDR1 is MNHEY, CDR2 SVGAGI, per germline. V lost 7 bases, J lost 4 bases, and 5 bases stayed unmatched. CDR3 size: 14 residues. CDR3 sequence (DNA): TGTGCCAGCACCGAAGGGACAGGGAATCAGCCCCAGCATTTT. Translating it yields CASTEGTGNQPQHF.

The chain carries TRBV18 and TRBJ1-6, with 8 bases that match TRBD1. The CDR3 spans 16 residues. Germline-derived CDR1 and CDR2 are KGHSH and LQKENI. J was trimmed by 7 bases and V by 3 bases; bases with no gene match: 8. The CDR3 reads CASSPTNTGGNSPLHF. The CDR3 coding sequence is TGTGCCAGCTCACCTACAAACACAGGGGGAAATTCACCCCTCCACTTT.

V and J are TRBV4-1 and TRBJ1-1; unclear D gene. Per the germline V gene, CDR1 is MGHRA and CDR2 is YSYEKL. This CDR3 has 15 amino acids. Trimming left V 0 bases short and J 4 bases short, with 12 bases between. The CDR3 nucleotides are TGCGCCAGCAGCCAAGAAAGTCCGGGGAGCACTGAAGCTTTCTTT. As protein: CASSQESPGSTEAFF.

This chain uses TRBV6-6 with TRBJ1-5; 9 bases match TRBD1. Germline V gene lookup returns CDR1 MNHNY and CDR2 SVGAGI (reference sequence). The CDR3 is 16 amino acids. The ends lost 1 base at V and 6 bases at J; junction bases unmatched: 7. The CDR3 spells CASSYLTGTGSQPQHF. CDR3 sequence (DNA): TGTGCCAGCAGTTACTTAACCGGGACAGGGAGTCAGCCCCAGCATTTT.

V gene TRBV5-4 combines with J gene TRBJ1-1; tentatively, D is TRBD1 (6 bases). Deletions cut 0 bases from V and 9 bases from J, with 9 bases between. This CDR3 is 12 amino acids long. Germline assignment: CDR1 SGHNT and CDR2 YYREEE (reference sequence). DNA for the CDR3: TGTGCCAGCAGCTTGGGACAGGACAAAGCTTTCTTT. This codes for CASSLGQDKAFF. The variable domain in full, completed from reference TRBV5-4 and TRBJ1-1, reads ETGVTQSPTHLIKTRGQQVTLRCSSQSGHNTVSWYQQALGQGPQFIFQYYREEENGRGNFPPRFSGLQFPNYSSELNVNALELDDSALYLCASSLGQDKAFFGQGTRLTVV.